The 16 T cell receptor beta chains below all came from one sample that was sequenced in a study of blood T cell dynamics during melanoma immunotherapy. Time point meaning: pre-treatment baseline. Profiling relied on immunoSEQ multiplex PCR, and the TCRdb table lists in-frame clones only, not all of them. The data contain tens of thousands of clones, 87% of them singletons. Here the sequenced sample was blood, taken from a patient treated with checkpoint blockade. All receptors come from a human donor with melanoma.

The CDR3 coding sequence is TGCGCCAGCAGCGCTAGGACAGGGGCAACTAATGAAAAACTGTTTTTT. Its translation: CASSARTGATNEKLFF. The chain uses TRBV5-1 and TRBJ1-4; 9 bases line up with TRBD1. The CDR3 contains 16 residues. The V gene's germline CDR1 is SGHRS and CDR2 YFSETQ. The V segment lost 4 bases and the J segment 0 bases; nucleotides outside the gene matches: 4.

The table lists this clone with a count of one. V usage is TRBV27 and J usage is TRBJ2-7; 8 positions match TRBD2. V lost 2 bases to trimming and J lost 5 bases; unmatched junction nucleotides: 5. In germline, CDR1 is MNHEY, CDR2 SMNVEV (reference sequence). The CDR3 has 14 amino acids. In DNA form, the CDR3 reads TGTGCCAGCAGTTTACTTAGCGGGACCGACGAGCAGTACTTC. Its translation: CASSLLSGTDEQYF.

The chain couples TRBV9 to TRBJ2-1; 8 nucleotides match TRBD1. This CDR3 region has 15 residues. Germline V lookup: CDR1 SGDLS, CDR2 YYNGEE. The V and J ends lost 4 bases and 1 base, in that order; junction bases with no gene match: 4. CDR3 residues: CASSLTGGSYNEQFF. In nucleotides, the CDR3 is TGTGCCAGCAGCCTAACAGGGGGTTCCTACAATGAGCAGTTCTTC.

The V call is TRBV5-1, the J call TRBJ2-3, with 10 bases identical to TRBD2. CDR3 size: 15 residues. Unmatched junction bases numbered 9, after V lost 5 bases and J lost 6 bases. Germline CDR1 SGHRS, CDR2 YFSETQ. CDR3 region: CASSGTSAKMDTQYF. The CDR3 DNA follows: TGCGCCAGCAGTGGGACTAGCGCGAAGATGGATACGCAGTATTTT.

The V and J genes are TRBV4-1 and TRBJ2-2; the D gene is possibly TRBD1 (6 bases). CDR3 length: 16 amino acids. The V gene lost 0 bases and the J gene lost 4 bases, with 12 bases spanning the gap. Germline CDR1 MGHRA, CDR2 YSYEKL. In DNA form, the CDR3 reads TGCGCCAGCAGCCAAGATTCCAGGGGAGTCACCGGGGAGCTGTTTTTT. This codes for CASSQDSRGVTGELFF.

The chain links TRBV28 to TRBJ2-1, with D possibly matching TRBD2 (6 bases). The CDR3 is 17 residues long. Between the trimmed V and J ends, which lost 7 bases and 1 base, there was a span of 20 bases. Looked up from germline, CDR1 is MDHEN and CDR2 is SYDVKM. The CDR3 here is CASTSAGTPLSYNEQFF. The CDR3 DNA follows: TGTGCCAGCACCTCGGCGGGGACGCCCCTTTCCTACAATGAGCAGTTCTTC.

The chain couples TRBV6-6 to TRBJ1-1; no clear D gene. The CDR3 contains 12 residues. Trimming pared 6 bases from V and 2 bases from J, leaving 7 bases between. The germline CDR1 and CDR2 sequences are MNHNY and SVGAGI (reference sequence). Here the CDR3 reads CASRPVNTEAFF. CDR3 coding DNA: TGTGCCAGCAGACCGGTCAACACTGAAGCTTTCTTT.

This clone has only a few counts. V and J are TRBV9 and TRBJ2-7, with D perhaps matching TRBD2 (5 bases). Between the trimmed V and J ends, which lost 2 bases and 7 bases, there was a span of 13 bases. The CDR3 contains 13 residues. The germline CDR1 and CDR2 sequences are SGDLS and YYNGEE. CDR3 coding DNA: TGTGCCAGCAGCGTCGGGAACCAGCGAGAGCAGTACTTC. Residues: CASSVGNQREQYF.

The gene calls are TRBV2 and TRBJ1-4, with TRBD1 as a possible D gene (6 bases). Germline V gene lookup returns CDR1 SNHLY and CDR2 FYNNEI. Trimming cost V 6 bases and J 2 bases, with 10 bases left between them. The CDR3 is 14 amino acids. This CDR3 is CASSPQGTNEKLFF. CDR3 nucleotide sequence: TGTGCCAGCAGCCCACAGGGCACTAATGAAAAACTGTTTTTT.

The chain carries TRBV28 and TRBJ2-5; 11 nucleotides align to TRBD1. The CDR3 contains 15 residues. J gave up 5 bases and V 3 bases, and 5 bases lay outside the gene matches. CDR1 is MDHEN and CDR2 is SYDVKM in the germline V gene. CDR3 amino acids: CASSFRDRGWETQYF. CDR3 coding DNA: TGTGCCAGCAGTTTCCGGGACAGGGGGTGGGAGACCCAGTACTTC.

The chain links TRBV4-2 to TRBJ2-3; D not resolved. Germline CDR1 is LGHNA and CDR2 is YNFKEQ. This CDR3 comprises 14 residues. The V and J ends lost 4 bases and 1 base respectively, with 9 bases between them. Here the CDR3 reads CASSPSPGTDTQYF. CDR3 nucleotide sequence: TGTGCCAGCAGCCCCTCACCCGGCACAGATACGCAGTATTTT.

The chain links TRBV19 to TRBJ1-5; 7 nucleotides match TRBD1. V lost 3 bases to trimming and J lost 3 bases; unmatched junction nucleotides: 8. The CDR3 contains 16 residues. CDR1 is LNHDA and CDR2 is SQIVND in the germline V gene (reference sequence). The CDR3 DNA follows: TGTGCCAGTAGTATTTTATGGCAGGGGGACAATCAGCCCCAGCATTTT. The encoded protein is CASSILWQGDNQPQHF.

The chain links TRBV27 to TRBJ2-1; D not resolved. This CDR3 is 17 amino acids long. Trimming cost V 3 bases and J 3 bases, with 18 bases left between them. The V gene's germline CDR1 is MNHEY and CDR2 SMNVEV (reference sequence). CDR3 region: CASSLRFRVIFYNEQFF. CDR3 in DNA: TGTGCCAGCAGTTTGAGATTTCGGGTTATTTTCTACAATGAGCAGTTCTTC.

A few counts support this clone. This chain connects TRBV5-1 to TRBJ2-7, with no clear D. V shed 0 bases and J shed 2 bases, with 15 bases lying between them. The CDR3 totals 16 residues. CDR1 and CDR2 (germline): SGHRS, YFSETQ. The DNA for the CDR3 is TGCGCCAGCAGCTTGGTTACCCCGCCAGGCGCCTACGAGCAGTACTTC. Encoded protein: CASSLVTPPGAYEQYF.

J is TRBJ2-6 and V is TRBV9; no firm D call. The germline CDR1 and CDR2 sequences are SGDLS and YYNGEE. The CDR3 is 15 amino acids. The V end lost 3 bases, the J end lost 0 bases, and 7 bases lay between the germline ends. CDR3 protein: CASSALTSGANVLTF. The CDR3 DNA reads as TGTGCCAGCAGCGCCCTGACCTCTGGGGCCAACGTCCTGACTTTC.

V and J are TRBV25-1 and TRBJ2-3; D uncertain. Germline CDR1 MGHDK, CDR2 SYGVNS. This CDR3 region has 12 residues. V was trimmed by 3 bases and J by 3 bases, leaving 4 bases between them. CDR3 amino acids: CASSDLTDTQYF. Written as DNA, the CDR3 is TGTGCCAGCAGTGACCTTACAGATACGCAGTATTTT. Complete variable domain (other parts from reference TRBV25-1 and TRBJ2-3): EADIYQTPRYLVIGTGKKITLECSQTMGHDKMYWYQQDPGMELHLIHYSYGVNSTEKGDLSSESTVSRIRTEHFPLTLESARPSHTSQYLCASSDLTDTQYFGPGTRLTVL.